A single T cell receptor (beta chain) is shown here with its context. Its matching antigen is unknown. In germline, CDR1 is SGHAT, CDR2 FQNNGV. The V and J ends lost 4 bases and 1 base respectively, with 12 bases between them. The CDR3 has 15 amino acids. This specimen comes from a study of CD8 T cells in Susac syndrome. Study results and limitations: Across the total CD8+ repertoires, fewer than 20 Susac-specific public clones were found. The CD8+ TEMRA repertoires yielded 5 or 6 such clones. That the number of individuals in its TCR sequencing and HLA analysis was relatively small was acknowledged by the study.

About 0.45 to 1 ug RNA was reverse transcribed with random hexamers. It was immunoSEQ multiplex PCR that amplified TCR beta CDR3 across 54 Vbeta and 13 Jbeta. TCRdb passed the immunoSEQ multiplex PCR reads through MiXCR, listing each CDR3 protein once. The sample includes roughly 130,000 distinct CDR3 sequences, about 93% of them seen just once. This TCR was sampled from a human donor with Susac syndrome. The sequencing input was CD8+ T cells from PBMCs. The J gene is TRBJ2-3, the V gene TRBV11-2; possibly TRBD2 for D (6 bases). CDR3 nucleotides: TGTGCCAGCAGCTCCTCCCCGGGGGGCACAGATACGCAGTATTTT. Translation: CASSSSPGGTDTQYF.